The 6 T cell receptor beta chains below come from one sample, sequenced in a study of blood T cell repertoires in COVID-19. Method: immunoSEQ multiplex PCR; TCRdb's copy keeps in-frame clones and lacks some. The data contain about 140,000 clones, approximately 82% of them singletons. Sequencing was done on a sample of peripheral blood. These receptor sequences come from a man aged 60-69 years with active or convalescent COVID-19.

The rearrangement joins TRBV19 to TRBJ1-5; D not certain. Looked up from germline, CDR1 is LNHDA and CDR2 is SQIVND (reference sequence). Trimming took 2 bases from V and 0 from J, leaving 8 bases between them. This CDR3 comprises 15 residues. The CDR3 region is CASSISEYSNQPQHF. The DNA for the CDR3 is TGTGCCAGTAGTATATCCGAGTATAGCAATCAGCCCCAGCATTTT. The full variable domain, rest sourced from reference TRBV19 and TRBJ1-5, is DGGITQSPKYLFRKEGQNVTLSCEQNLNHDAMYWYRQDPGQGLRLIYYSQIVNDFQKGDIAEGYSVSREKKESFPLTVTSAQKNPTAFYLCASSISEYSNQPQHFGDGTRLSIL.

This chain's CDR3 is CASSLRPGTVGGGGYTF. CDR3 DNA: TGTGCCAGCAGTTTACGCCCCGGGACAGTTGGGGGTGGTGGCTACACCTTC. V gene TRBV27 combines with J gene TRBJ1-2; 7 positions agree with TRBD1. The CDR3 consists of 17 residues. Germline-derived CDR1 and CDR2 are MNHEY and SMNVEV (reference sequence). The junction had 16 bases not matched to a gene; V was cut back by 2 bases and J by 7 bases.

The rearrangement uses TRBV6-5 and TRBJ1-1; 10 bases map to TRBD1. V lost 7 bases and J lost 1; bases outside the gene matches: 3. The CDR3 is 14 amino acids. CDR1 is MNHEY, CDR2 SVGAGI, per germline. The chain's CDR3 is CASNDRGRNTEAFF. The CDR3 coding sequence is TGTGCCAGCAACGACAGGGGGCGGAACACTGAAGCTTTCTTT.

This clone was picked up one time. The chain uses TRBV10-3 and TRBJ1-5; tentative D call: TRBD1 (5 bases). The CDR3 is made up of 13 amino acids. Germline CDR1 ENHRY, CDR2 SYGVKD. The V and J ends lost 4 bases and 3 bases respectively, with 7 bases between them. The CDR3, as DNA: TGTGCCATCAGTGGGGGCCCCAATCAGCCCCAGCATTTT. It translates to CAISGGPNQPQHF.

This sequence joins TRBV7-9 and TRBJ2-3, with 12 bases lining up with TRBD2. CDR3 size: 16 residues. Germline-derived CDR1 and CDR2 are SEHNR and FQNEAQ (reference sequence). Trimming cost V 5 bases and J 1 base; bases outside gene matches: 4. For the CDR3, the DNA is TGTGCCAGCAGCCCTGGGACTAGCGGGCGCACAGATACGCAGTATTTT. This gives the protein CASSPGTSGRTDTQYF.

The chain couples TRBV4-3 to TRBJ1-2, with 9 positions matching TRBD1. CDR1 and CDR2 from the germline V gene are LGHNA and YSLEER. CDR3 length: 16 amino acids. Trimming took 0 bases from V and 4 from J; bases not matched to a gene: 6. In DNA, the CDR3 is TGCGCCAGCAGCCAAGATCTAGGACAGGGGACCTATGGCTACACCTTC. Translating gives CASSQDLGQGTYGYTF.